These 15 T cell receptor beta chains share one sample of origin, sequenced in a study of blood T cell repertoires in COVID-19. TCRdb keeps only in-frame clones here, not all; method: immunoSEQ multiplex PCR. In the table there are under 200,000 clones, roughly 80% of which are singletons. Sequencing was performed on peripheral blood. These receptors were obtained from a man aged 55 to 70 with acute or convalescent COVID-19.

In DNA, the CDR3 is TGTGCCAGCAGCCAGGATTCCTGGGACAGTACTACCTACGAGCAGTACTTC. As protein: CASSQDSWDSTTYEQYF. The V call is TRBV5-4, the J call TRBJ2-7; 7 bases match TRBD1. The germline V gene encodes CDR1 SGHNT and CDR2 YYREEE (reference sequence). J was trimmed by 2 bases and V by 4 bases; bases with no gene match: 15. The CDR3 has 17 amino acids.

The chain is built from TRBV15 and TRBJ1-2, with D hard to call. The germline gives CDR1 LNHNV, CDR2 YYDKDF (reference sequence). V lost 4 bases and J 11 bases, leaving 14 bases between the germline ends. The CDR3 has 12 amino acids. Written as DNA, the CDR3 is TGTGCCACCAGCACCTCCGGAGGAGTTTACACCTTC. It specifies CATSTSGGVYTF. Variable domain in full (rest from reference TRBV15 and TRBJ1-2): DAMVIQNPRYQVTQFGKPVTLSCSQTLNHNVMYWYQQKSSQAPKLLFHYYDKDFNNEADTPDNFQSRRPNTSFCFLDIRSPGLGDTAMYLCATSTSGGVYTFGSGTRLTVV.

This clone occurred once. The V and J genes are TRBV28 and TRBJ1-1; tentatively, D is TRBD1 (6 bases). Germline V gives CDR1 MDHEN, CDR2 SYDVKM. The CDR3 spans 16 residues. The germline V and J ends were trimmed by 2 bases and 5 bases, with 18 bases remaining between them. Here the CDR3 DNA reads TGTGCCAGCAGTTTAATAGGGGGGGCGCTGGGGACTGAAGCTTTCTTT. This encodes CASSLIGGALGTEAFF.

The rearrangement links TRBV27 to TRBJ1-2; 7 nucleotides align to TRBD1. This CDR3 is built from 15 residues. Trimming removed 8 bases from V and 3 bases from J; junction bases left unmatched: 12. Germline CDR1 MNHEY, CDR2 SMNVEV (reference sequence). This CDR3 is CASGYGTDPYYGYTF. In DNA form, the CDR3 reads TGTGCCAGCGGCTACGGGACAGATCCGTACTATGGCTACACCTTC.

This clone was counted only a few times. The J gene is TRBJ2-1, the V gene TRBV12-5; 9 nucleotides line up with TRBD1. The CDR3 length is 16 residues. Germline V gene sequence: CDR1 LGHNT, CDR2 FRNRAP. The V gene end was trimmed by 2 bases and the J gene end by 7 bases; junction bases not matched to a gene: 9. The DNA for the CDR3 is TGTGCTAGTGGTTTGACCGGGACAGGGCGTAGGAATGAGCAGTTCTTC. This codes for CASGLTGTGRRNEQFF. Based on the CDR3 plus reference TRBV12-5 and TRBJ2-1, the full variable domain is DARVTQTPRHKVTEMGQEVTMRCQPILGHNTVFWYRQTMMQGLELLAYFRNRAPLDDSGMPKDRFSAEMPDATLATLKIQPSEPRDSAVYFCASGLTGTGRRNEQFFGPGTRLTVL.

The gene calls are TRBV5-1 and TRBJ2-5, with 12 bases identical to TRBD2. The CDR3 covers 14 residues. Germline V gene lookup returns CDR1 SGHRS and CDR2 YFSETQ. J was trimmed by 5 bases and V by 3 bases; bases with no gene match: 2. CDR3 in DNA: TGCGCCAGCAGCTCCGGGACTAGCGGGGAGACCCAGTACTTC. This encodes CASSSGTSGETQYF.

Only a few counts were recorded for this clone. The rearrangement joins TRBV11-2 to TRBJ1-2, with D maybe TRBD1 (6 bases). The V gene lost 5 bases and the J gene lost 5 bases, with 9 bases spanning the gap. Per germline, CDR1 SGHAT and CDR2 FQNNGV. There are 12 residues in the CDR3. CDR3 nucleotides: TGTGCCAGCAGCATACAGGGTTATGGCTACACCTTC. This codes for CASSIQGYGYTF.

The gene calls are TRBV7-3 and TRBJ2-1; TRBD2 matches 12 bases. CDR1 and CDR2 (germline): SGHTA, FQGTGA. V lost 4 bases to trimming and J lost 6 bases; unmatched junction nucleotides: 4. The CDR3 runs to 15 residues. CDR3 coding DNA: TGTGCCAGCAGCTCCCTAGCGGGGGGGCGCAATGAGCAGTTCTTC. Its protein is CASSSLAGGRNEQFF.

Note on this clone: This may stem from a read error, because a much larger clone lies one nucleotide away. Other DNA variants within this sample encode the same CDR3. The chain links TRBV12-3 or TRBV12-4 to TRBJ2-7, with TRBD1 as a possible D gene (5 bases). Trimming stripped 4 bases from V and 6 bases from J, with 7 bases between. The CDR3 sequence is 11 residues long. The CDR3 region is CASSSGLEQYF. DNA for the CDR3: TGTGCCAGCAGTTCAGGGCTCGAGCAGTACTTC.

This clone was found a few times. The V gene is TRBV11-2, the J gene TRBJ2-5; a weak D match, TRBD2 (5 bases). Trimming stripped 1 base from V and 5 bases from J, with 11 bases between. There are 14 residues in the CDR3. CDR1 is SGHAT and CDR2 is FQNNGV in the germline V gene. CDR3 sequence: CASSLGPRRETQYF. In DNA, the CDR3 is TGTGCCAGCAGCTTAGGACCCAGGAGGGAGACCCAGTACTTC.

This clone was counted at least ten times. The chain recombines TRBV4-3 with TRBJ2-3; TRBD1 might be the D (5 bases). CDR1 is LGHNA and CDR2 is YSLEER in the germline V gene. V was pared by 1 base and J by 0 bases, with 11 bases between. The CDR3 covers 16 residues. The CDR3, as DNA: TGCGCCAGCAGCCAAGTAGGGGTTCCTAGCACAGATACGCAGTATTTT. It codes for CASSQVGVPSTDTQYF.

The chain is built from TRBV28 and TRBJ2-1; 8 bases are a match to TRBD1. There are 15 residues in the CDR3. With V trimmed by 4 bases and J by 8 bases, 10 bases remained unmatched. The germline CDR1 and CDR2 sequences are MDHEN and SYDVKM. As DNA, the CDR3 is TGTGCCAGCAGTTCTTACTTAGGACAGGGCGATGAGCAGTTCTTC. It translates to CASSSYLGQGDEQFF.

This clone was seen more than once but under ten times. The CDR3 bases are TGTGCCAGCAGCTTAGCCCCGGGAGGGAGAGAGACCCAGTACTTC. Encoded protein: CASSLAPGGRETQYF. The V and J genes are TRBV7-2 and TRBJ2-5; TRBD2 matches at 8 bases. The J segment lost 4 bases and the V segment lost 0 bases, leaving 4 bases of the junction unmatched. CDR3 length: 15 residues. Germline CDR1 is SGHTA and CDR2 is FQGNSA.

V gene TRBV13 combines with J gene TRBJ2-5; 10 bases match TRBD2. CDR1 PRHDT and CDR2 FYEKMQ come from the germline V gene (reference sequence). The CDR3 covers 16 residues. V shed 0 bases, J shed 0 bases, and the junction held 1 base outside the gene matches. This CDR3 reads CASSLGLAGDQETQYF. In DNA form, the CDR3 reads TGTGCCAGCAGCTTAGGCCTAGCGGGGGACCAAGAGACCCAGTACTTC.

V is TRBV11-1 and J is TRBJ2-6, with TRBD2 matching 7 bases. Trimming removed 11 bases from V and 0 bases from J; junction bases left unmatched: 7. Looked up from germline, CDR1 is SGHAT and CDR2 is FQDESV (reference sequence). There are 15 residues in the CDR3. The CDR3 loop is CACSGGGSGANVLTF. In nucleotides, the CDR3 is TGTGCCTGCTCAGGCGGGGGCTCTGGGGCCAACGTCCTGACTTTC.